Sequencing of this T cell receptor (beta chain) was carried out in a study of cytomegalovirus exposure and HLA in healthy donors (dated by TCRdb to about 2017). Study-level background: According to an earlier analysis of 587 of the donors, 200 million or so T cells yielded over 100 million unique TCR beta sequences and approximately 300 Gb of sequence data. Around 330 gigabases of sequencing data and around 80 million unique TCR sequences made up an early release that covered about 640 HLA-typed donors. Among the approximately 400 genotyped donors, around 81% belonged to the genetic ancestry cluster associated with self-reported Caucasian donors. The study aimed to test whether cataloging public T cell receptors could reveal signatures of past pathogen exposure. The study profiled the T cell repertoires of under 700 subjects by immunosequencing and related them to cytomegalovirus serostatus. Besides the first cohort of some 670 subjects, a separate validation cohort made up of over 95 different subjects was used. To predict cytomegalovirus infection status, the study brought together high-throughput TCR immunosequencing, statistical association of individual TCRs with disease status, and machine learning. In a later analysis, previously published TCR beta repertoires from 550 to 700 donors were re-analyzed and high-resolution HLA genotyping was added so that TCR occurrence patterns could be studied. The later analysis used no new phenotypic data to find candidate immune exposures, relying instead on TCR beta sequences and their occurrence across donors. An earlier analysis of several hundred of the donors used high-throughput TCR beta sequencing to judge whether each TCR beta V gene segment behaved as functional or pseudogenic. Alongside the repertoire data, information on donor age, sex, ethnicity and CMV serostatus was compiled. Genome-wide SNP genotypes for about 60% of the roughly 700 donors were used in a later genetic analysis, which treated that subset as a discovery cohort. Every discovery cohort repertoire had been produced on one sequencing platform. HLA typing included class I and class II loci at four-digit resolution. Typing coverage varied by locus: about 629-630 donors for A, B, C, DRB1 and DQB1; about 520 for DQA1; approximately 610 for DPA1; under 490 for DPB1. Four to six DR-DQ haplotypes were handled as single units for association and clustering, since linkage in the cohort was strong. Across 398 genotyped donors of the cohort, an average of about 240,000 unique TCR beta nucleotide sequences per donor were sequenced, and around 19% of those sequences were non-productive. Here is what the overall study found, with its caveats: Correlated functional status among segregating V segments might be attributable to linkage disequilibrium, but an unknown experimental factor could not be ruled out. The study gave a list of around 170 TCR beta chains associated with cytomegalovirus. A few of the identified cytomegalovirus-associated TCR beta chains were confirmed in vitro to be specific for cytomegalovirus antigens. According to a later analysis, TCR association rates differed among HLA loci, with DRB1 alleles showing the most associated TCRs and HLA-C alleles showing the fewest. A further reported finding was that TCR beta sequences accurately predicted the HLA-A and HLA-B alleles for most subjects in the first cohort. Broadly in line with IMGT annotations, most TCR beta V segments showed up in productive rearrangements about 87% or about 30% of the time in an earlier analysis of 450 to 600 of the donors. According to a later analysis, parvovirus B19, influenza, CMV and Epstein-Barr virus appeared linked to several top co-occurrence clusters. Presence/absence analyses assumed roughly uniform sequencing depth across donors, an assumption that may not hold. Immune exposure information for the cohort was limited to CMV serostatus. The earlier analysis of nearly 600 of the donors excluded roughly 17 rarely observed V segments, including chromosome 9 orphons, because counts were too low. While some public TCRs were present in many individuals, most TCR sequences turned up only very rarely across donors. A later analysis found that HLA-associated TCR beta chains were more clonally expanded and had lower generation probabilities than equally common non-associated chains. A group of highly shared sequence variants was considered likely to be a technical artifact of the sequencing pipeline. It was suggested by the authors that the approach could potentially be generalized to other disease states and immunological phenotypes. In a later analysis, about 16,000 TCR beta sequences were associated with specific HLA alleles at a false discovery rate of 0.05. An association between a missense DCLRE1C variant and V-gene and J-gene trimming of TCR beta chains was found in a later genetic analysis and replicated in an independent cohort. The cohort was sequenced for TCR beta chains only, and without alpha or paired-chain data the features that could be detected were limited. In a later genetic analysis, fewer N-insertions in productive TCRs were reported among donors in an Asian-associated ancestry cluster than the approximately 670-donor mean. Because the 87-base-pair reads could not distinguish some IMGT-functional V segments, including TRBV6-2 and TRBV6-3, those segments were excluded. The classifier was reported to diagnose cytomegalovirus status with high specificity and sensitivity in both the original and validation cohorts. In a later analysis, most CMV-associated TCR beta chains were found to appear HLA-restricted, with HLA associations seemingly driven largely by CMV exposure. Because HLA typing was unavailable for some donors at each locus, only the typed subset was used in association tests. Strong co-occurrence of HLA alleles, especially DR and DQ, made assigning TCR associations to individual alleles difficult.

Regarding this clone: Its antigen is still unknown. No clone much larger than this one lies a single base away; base qualities are absent.

The receptor library was made with the immunoSEQ multiplex PCR assay. For the multiplex PCR, a mixture combining 60 forward primers for TCR Vbeta segments and 13 reverse primers for TCR Jbeta segments was used. A multiplex PCR assay on genomic DNA amplified the CDR3 region of rearranged TCR beta genes. Amplified TCR beta libraries were sequenced as 87-base-pair reads on the Illumina HiSeq System. As for the original processing: In a later analysis, roughly 80 million unique TCR beta chains were counted across the roughly 610 repertoires, and around 11 million of these chains were shared by at least two donors. To remove PCR and sequencing errors, raw reads were error-corrected and collapsed into unique sequences using a nearest-neighbor algorithm that merged closely related sequences. V, D and J gene segments were assigned by aligning CDR3 sequences to IMGT reference sequences. Each retained sequence needed at least a six-nucleotide match to both a V gene segment and a J gene segment. Rearrangements were called productive when the CDR3 lacked stop codons and stayed in frame with V and J; all others were non-productive. CDR3 was defined according to IMGT convention as the region running from the second conserved V-encoded cysteine to the conserved J-encoded phenylalanine. The earlier analysis of 587 of the donors excluded any sequence lacking an unambiguous match to a single V gene segment. An earlier analysis of several hundred of the donors called V segments functional above 56.7% productive rearrangements and segregating when the between-donor standard deviation exceeded 5%. A statistical classification framework was developed to diagnose cytomegalovirus status using the catalog of TCR beta chain sequences. In a later analysis, TCR nucleotide sequences were compared against IMGT/GENE-DB human TR gene sequences so that V and J genes could be assigned. A later analysis assigned CDR3 sequences and most-parsimonious VDJ recombination scenarios with the TCRdist pipeline. In a later analysis, each TCR beta chain was defined by its CDR3 amino acid sequence together with its V-gene family, and reads without a unique V-gene family were excluded. In a later analysis, several hundred highly shared, low-generation-probability nucleotide sequences were removed to address suspected cross-contamination and a sequencing artifact. A later analysis calculated a clonal expansion index for each public chain from normalized within-repertoire ranks of inferred template counts. A later analysis computed generation probabilities with a VDJ recombination model fitted to out-of-frame rearrangements, and checked the results against IGoR. Hypergeometric tests were used in a later analysis to score TCR-TCR, TCR-HLA and TCR-CMV co-occurrence, with a repertoire-size bias correction applied to the TCR pairs. To estimate false discovery rates, a later analysis permuted the HLA or CMV assignments 20 times. In a later analysis, co-occurring TCRs were grouped using DBSCAN, and TCRdist sequence similarity was added for clustering within HLA-allele-positive subsets. Repertoires with fewer than 30,000 or more than 120,000 public chains, plus five repertoires with anomalous nucleotide sharing, were excluded from co-occurrence clustering. As stored in TCRdb, this immuneACCESS dataset retains in-frame rearrangements with V and J assigned. A fraction of the clones does not appear; measured against another copy, unresolved V genes explain less than half of the discrepancy, and the remainder lacks a known reason. Clone size and V and J calls were adopted from that table, with D and trimming inferred from the DNA. A total of roughly 100,000 clones appear in this sample, approximately 72% of them only once. Jointly, the top ten make up approximately 2.2% of the sample.

The cohort was made up of around 720 healthy bone marrow donors. All cohort members were sampled while nominally healthy, although unrecorded immune exposures were likely present. The donor tested CMV seronegative, placing the donor among the roughly 350 seronegative members of the cohort. A peripheral blood sample was provided by each donor, and peripheral blood mononuclear cells were used for TCR beta sequencing. Genomic DNA extraction from the blood cell samples was performed with the Qiagen DNeasy Blood Extraction Kit. V loses 2 bases at its end and J loses 9 bases; junction bases beyond the gene matches: 10. The germline V gene yields SGHRS for CDR1 and YFSETQ for CDR2. Counted from cysteine to phenylalanine, this CDR3 has 14 amino acids. Of all the DNA, just the CDR3 is kept, 42 bases in frame from base 1.

This clonotype was sampled from a young man in good health and CMV-seronegative. The rearranged chain carries TRBV5-1 and TRBJ1-1, and 7 bases in between align with TRBD1. Sequenced sample: PBMCs. Read as DNA, the sequence is TGCGCCAGCAGCTTCGAGGGGGCGGGAAAAAAAGCTTTCTTT. Its protein is CASSFEGAGKKAFF.